This T cell receptor beta chain comes out of a study of blood T cell repertoires in COVID-19. Study-level information: T cells, B-cell-depleted T cells, or PBMCs provided the cDNA or gDNA that served as material.

Trimming took off 7 bases at V and 9 bases at J, with 13 bases between the two ends. The CDR3 has 12 residues. The germline V gene encodes CDR1 SEHNR and CDR2 FQNEAQ (reference sequence). TCRdb's table, derived via immunoSEQ multiplex PCR, lists solely in-frame clones and lacks some. The sample includes fewer than 250,000 clones, roughly 85% of them seen just once. Participants classified as exposed had met a COVID-19 case within 2 weeks before study entry. The source of this sequence is a woman aged 40 to 50 who had been exposed to COVID-19. The specimen was PBMCs or T cells enriched from blood (not recorded which). The V and J genes are TRBV7-9 and TRBJ1-5, with D hard to call. For the CDR3, the DNA is TGTGCCAGCAACTCGGTTGGGCGGCCCCAGCATTTT. Amino acid sequence: CASNSVGRPQHF.